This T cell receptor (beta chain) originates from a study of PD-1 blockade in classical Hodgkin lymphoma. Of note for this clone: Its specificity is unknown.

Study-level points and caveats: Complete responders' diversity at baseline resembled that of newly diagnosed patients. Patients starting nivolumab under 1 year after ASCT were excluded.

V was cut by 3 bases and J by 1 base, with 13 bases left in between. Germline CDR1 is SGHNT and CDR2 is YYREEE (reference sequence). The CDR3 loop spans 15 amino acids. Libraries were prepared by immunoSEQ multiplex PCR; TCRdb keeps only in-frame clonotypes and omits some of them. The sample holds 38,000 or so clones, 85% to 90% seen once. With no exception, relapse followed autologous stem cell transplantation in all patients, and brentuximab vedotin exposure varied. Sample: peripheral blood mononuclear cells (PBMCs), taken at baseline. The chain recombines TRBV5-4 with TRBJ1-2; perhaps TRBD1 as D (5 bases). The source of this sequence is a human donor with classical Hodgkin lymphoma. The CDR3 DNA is TGTGCCAGCAGCTACGCGACAGCCAATAACTATGGCTACACCTTC. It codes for CASSYATANNYGYTF.